This T cell receptor beta chain was obtained from a study of blood T cell repertoires in COVID-19. Between the trimmed V and J ends, which lost 1 base and 7 bases, there was a span of 8 bases. This CDR3 comprises 13 residues. CDR1 is SGHNT, CDR2 YENEEA, per germline. TCRdb keeps only in-frame clones here, not all; method: immunoSEQ multiplex PCR. Here the sample spans about 270,000 clones, 75% to 95% being singletons. This sequence joins TRBV11-3 and TRBJ2-1; tentatively, D is TRBD2 (6 bases). This clonotype originated in a person under 35 with COVID-19, enrolled during active disease. Sequencing used peripheral blood. The chain's CDR3 is CASSLVGGNEQFF. DNA of the CDR3: TGTGCCAGCAGCTTAGTGGGAGGAAATGAGCAGTTCTTC.